This entry describes one T cell receptor (beta chain). Its specificity is not known. The data stem from a study of T cell responses to AZD1222 COVID-19 vaccine. Overall study: Researchers grouped second doses given at about 4 or about 12 weeks into one pool.

Study results and caveats: Targeting of unmutated variant regions was reportedly seen in nearly half of spike-specific TCRs. A mostly white British donor set with more females was recruited, and clonal diversity was possibly underestimated. At 160-218 and 743-854, vaccine-associated CD4 TCRs were dominant, and they spanned spike.

Here immunoSEQ multiplex PCR was the method, and the copy in TCRdb shows in-frame clones only, minus some. The sample comprises 150,000 or so clones, 70% to 90% of which are singletons, and 5.1% rests with the top ten. Sample: peripheral blood, taken on day 0 of AZD1222 vaccination. The clonotype originates from an adult in good health.

CDR3 amino acids: CASSLVRDSGANVLTF. The CDR3 DNA sequence: TGTGCCAGCAGCTTGGTACGGGACTCTGGGGCCAACGTCCTGACTTTC. The gene calls are TRBV5-4 and TRBJ2-6; D may be TRBD2 (5 bases). Germline assignment: CDR1 SGHNT and CDR2 YYREEE (reference sequence). With 0 bases removed from V and 0 bases from J, the gap between germline ends came to 7 bases. The CDR3 spans 16 residues.